This paragraph reports one T cell receptor beta chain. A single record per CDR3 protein comes from TCRdb applying MiXCR to the 5' RACE reads. The sample consists of some 39,000 distinct CDR3 sequences, about an eighth of them appearing once. These data come from a study of CD8 T cells in ankylosing spondylitis. The CDR3 sequence is 15 residues long. CDR1 and CDR2 (germline): WSHSY, SAAADI. Trimming pared 0 bases from V and 7 bases from J, leaving 15 bases between. This TCR derives from a male donor with ankylosing spondylitis. This chain uses TRBV10-2 with TRBJ1-2, with D tentatively TRBD1 (5 bases). Sequencing input: synovial fluid, either unsorted or a sorted T cell fraction (not recorded which). DNA for the CDR3: TGCGCCAGCAGTGAGTCGAGGGGCAGTATCTTTGGCTACACCTTC. Translating it yields CASSESRGSIFGYTF.